Listed below are T cell receptor beta chains from one sample, sequenced in a study of blood T cell repertoires in COVID-19. The protocol was immunoSEQ multiplex PCR, while the TCRdb copy is restricted to in-frame clones and leaves out a portion. The data show fewer than 450,000 clones, about 90% seen once. Sequencing was carried out using peripheral blood. The receptors shown here come from a woman aged 70-85 years with COVID-19, enrolled during active disease. CDR3s include the opening cysteine and the closing phenylalanine or tryptophan. Each record gives: CDR3 DNA, CDR3 protein, V gene, D gene, clone size, J gene. The D gene is left open where the match is weak. Rows give clone size only sometimes, using once, few, many, or a class for an expanded clone.

cdr3_nt: TGTGCCAGCAGCGTAGTTGGGAGCTCCTACGAGCAGTACTTC; cdr3_aa: CASSVVGSSYEQYF; v_call: TRBV9; d_call: NA; clone_size: NA; j_call: TRBJ2-7
cdr3_nt: TGTGCCAGCAGCCGGGGCACAGATACGCAGTATTTT; cdr3_aa: CASSRGTDTQYF; v_call: TRBV9; d_call: NA; clone_size: NA; j_call: TRBJ2-3
cdr3_nt: TGTGCCAGCAGCTTACAAGGCGGGGAGACCCAGTACTTC; cdr3_aa: CASSLQGGETQYF; v_call: TRBV9; d_call: NA; clone_size: NA; j_call: TRBJ2-5
cdr3_nt: TGTGCCAGCAGCCAAGGGGCAGGGGTGGAGCAGCCCCAGCATTTT; cdr3_aa: CASSQGAGVEQPQHF; v_call: TRBV4-2; d_call: NA; clone_size: NA; j_call: TRBJ1-5
cdr3_nt: TGTGCCAGCAGCGTAGGACAGGGGGGCTCACCCCTCCACTTT; cdr3_aa: CASSVGQGGSPLHF; v_call: TRBV9; d_call: TRBD1; clone_size: once; j_call: TRBJ1-6
cdr3_nt: TGTGCCAGCTCACCACGACAGGGTGGGAGAATGAACACTGAAGCTTTCTTT; cdr3_aa: CASSPRQGGRMNTEAFF; v_call: TRBV18; d_call: TRBD1; clone_size: NA; j_call: TRBJ1-1
cdr3_nt: TGCGCCAGCAGCTCGACTAGCGGGGGACACGATACGCAGTATTTT; cdr3_aa: CASSSTSGGHDTQYF; v_call: TRBV5-1; d_call: TRBD2; clone_size: NA; j_call: TRBJ2-3
cdr3_nt: TGCGCCAGCACTCGAAATATAGGGGATCAGCCCCAGCATTTT; cdr3_aa: CASTRNIGDQPQHF; v_call: TRBV5-1; d_call: NA; clone_size: NA; j_call: TRBJ1-5
cdr3_nt: TGTGCCAGCAGCTCCGGACTAGCGGGGGAGAACACCGGGGAGCTGTTTTTT; cdr3_aa: CASSSGLAGENTGELFF; v_call: TRBV5-4; d_call: TRBD2; clone_size: NA; j_call: TRBJ2-2
cdr3_nt: TGTGCCAGCCAGGGGGCAGGCACCGGGGAGCTGTTTTTT; cdr3_aa: CASQGAGTGELFF; v_call: TRBV9; d_call: TRBD1; clone_size: NA; j_call: TRBJ2-2
cdr3_nt: TGTGCCAGCAGCCGGGGAGGGGTTGAAGGTGGCTACACCTTC; cdr3_aa: CASSRGGVEGGYTF; v_call: TRBV3-1/TRBV3-2; d_call: NA; clone_size: few; j_call: TRBJ1-2
cdr3_nt: TGCAGTGCTAGTTCCGGAGGATTGAACACTGAAGCTTTCTTT; cdr3_aa: CSASSGGLNTEAFF; v_call: TRBV20-1; d_call: NA; clone_size: NA; j_call: TRBJ1-1
cdr3_nt: TGTGCCAGTAGTCCCCGTGGGGGCGGGGGGATCCTCTCCTACAATGAGCAGTTCTTC; cdr3_aa: CASSPRGGGGILSYNEQFF; v_call: TRBV19; d_call: TRBD2; clone_size: NA; j_call: TRBJ2-1
cdr3_nt: TGTGCCAGCAGCCCTCAGGGGCTCCCGCGGGAAAAACTGTTTTTT; cdr3_aa: CASSPQGLPREKLFF; v_call: TRBV7-2; d_call: NA; clone_size: NA; j_call: TRBJ1-4
cdr3_nt: TGTGCCAGCAGCTCCACGGGACTGATGTTCTTC; cdr3_aa: CASSSTGLMFF; v_call: TRBV3-1/TRBV3-2; d_call: NA; clone_size: NA; j_call: TRBJ2-1
cdr3_nt: TGTGCTAGTGCCCCGCCCTTGCTAGGCGTGGATGGCTACACCTTC; cdr3_aa: CASAPPLLGVDGYTF; v_call: TRBV12-5; d_call: NA; clone_size: NA; j_call: TRBJ1-2
cdr3_nt: TGTGCCATCGGGCAGGGCGGTTTGGCGTACAATGAGCAGTTCTTC; cdr3_aa: CAIGQGGLAYNEQFF; v_call: TRBV10-3; d_call: NA; clone_size: NA; j_call: TRBJ2-1
cdr3_nt: TGTGCCAGCAGTTACTCGGACGGGGGGGTCTCCTACAATGAGCAGTTCTTC; cdr3_aa: CASSYSDGGVSYNEQFF; v_call: TRBV6-2/TRBV6-3; d_call: TRBD2; clone_size: NA; j_call: TRBJ2-1
cdr3_nt: TGTGCCAGCAGCCTTGAACAGGGGCGGACTGAAGCTTTCTTT; cdr3_aa: CASSLEQGRTEAFF; v_call: TRBV3-1/TRBV3-2; d_call: TRBD1; clone_size: NA; j_call: TRBJ1-1
cdr3_nt: TGTGCCAGTAGTATAGAGTTGACAGGGAGGTCCTACAATGAGCAGTTCTTC; cdr3_aa: CASSIELTGRSYNEQFF; v_call: TRBV19; d_call: NA; clone_size: NA; j_call: TRBJ2-1
cdr3_nt: TGTGCCAGCAGTGAACATGAGGGTTCCATCTATGGCTACACCTTC; cdr3_aa: CASSEHEGSIYGYTF; v_call: TRBV2; d_call: NA; clone_size: NA; j_call: TRBJ1-2
cdr3_nt: TGTGCCAGCAGCTTAGGGGCAGGGCAAGGTGAAAAACTGTTTTTT; cdr3_aa: CASSLGAGQGEKLFF; v_call: TRBV7-6; d_call: NA; clone_size: NA; j_call: TRBJ1-4
cdr3_nt: TGTGCCAGCAGTTTATACGCGGGCAGAGAAGGGGAGCAGTACTTC; cdr3_aa: CASSLYAGREGEQYF; v_call: TRBV27; d_call: NA; clone_size: NA; j_call: TRBJ2-7
cdr3_nt: TGTGCCAGCAGACCGTCGGGGGGGATAGGAAACTATGGCTACACCTTC; cdr3_aa: CASRPSGGIGNYGYTF; v_call: TRBV28; d_call: NA; clone_size: NA; j_call: TRBJ1-2
cdr3_nt: TGTGCCAGCAGCCAAGTAGGACTAGCGGGGGGACTAGATCTGTTTTTT; cdr3_aa: CASSQVGLAGGLDLFF; v_call: TRBV4-2; d_call: TRBD2; clone_size: NA; j_call: TRBJ2-2
cdr3_nt: TGTGCCAGCAGTTGGTCCGGACAGGGGGGTCATTCACCCCTCCACTTT; cdr3_aa: CASSWSGQGGHSPLHF; v_call: TRBV6-5; d_call: TRBD1; clone_size: NA; j_call: TRBJ1-6
cdr3_nt: TGTGCCAGTAGTATAAGGGCAGGGCTTGGGAACACTGAAGCTTTCTTT; cdr3_aa: CASSIRAGLGNTEAFF; v_call: TRBV19; d_call: NA; clone_size: few; j_call: TRBJ1-1
cdr3_nt: TGTGCCAGCAGCGTTGCACAGTACACTGAAGCTTTCTTT; cdr3_aa: CASSVAQYTEAFF; v_call: TRBV11-3; d_call: NA; clone_size: NA; j_call: TRBJ1-1
cdr3_nt: TGTGCCAGGCCTAGGACAAATAGCAATCAGCCCCAGCATTTT; cdr3_aa: CARPRTNSNQPQHF; v_call: TRBV6-5; d_call: NA; clone_size: NA; j_call: TRBJ1-5
cdr3_nt: TGTGCTAGTGGGGATGGGACAGTTCTAGAAAAACTGTTTTTT; cdr3_aa: CASGDGTVLEKLFF; v_call: TRBV12-5; d_call: TRBD1; clone_size: NA; j_call: TRBJ1-4
cdr3_nt: TGTGCCAGCTCACCATCGGATGGGGGGGCCACTGAAGCTTTCTTT; cdr3_aa: CASSPSDGGATEAFF; v_call: TRBV18; d_call: NA; clone_size: few; j_call: TRBJ1-1
cdr3_nt: TGTGCCAGCAGCTCCACCCCAGGGAATGCCTATGGCTACACCTTC; cdr3_aa: CASSSTPGNAYGYTF; v_call: TRBV7-9; d_call: NA; clone_size: NA; j_call: TRBJ1-2
cdr3_nt: TGTGCCAGCAGCCCCCGCGGCGGGGGCTCCCCTTCCTACAATGAGCAGTTCTTC; cdr3_aa: CASSPRGGGSPSYNEQFF; v_call: TRBV9; d_call: NA; clone_size: NA; j_call: TRBJ2-1
cdr3_nt: TGTGCCAGTAGTGCCCGGGACAGCTATAATGAAAAACTGTTTTTT; cdr3_aa: CASSARDSYNEKLFF; v_call: TRBV19; d_call: TRBD1; clone_size: NA; j_call: TRBJ1-4
cdr3_nt: TGTGCCAGCAGTTACTCCCCGAATCAGCCCCAGCATTTT; cdr3_aa: CASSYSPNQPQHF; v_call: TRBV6-5; d_call: NA; clone_size: NA; j_call: TRBJ1-5
cdr3_nt: TGTGCCAGCAGTTACTCTGGCAGGGCGTGGAATCAGCCCCAGCATTTT; cdr3_aa: CASSYSGRAWNQPQHF; v_call: TRBV6-2/TRBV6-3; d_call: NA; clone_size: NA; j_call: TRBJ1-5
cdr3_nt: TGTGCCAGCAGCCCCACTAACAGGGGCACTGAAAAACTGTTTTTT; cdr3_aa: CASSPTNRGTEKLFF; v_call: TRBV5-6; d_call: TRBD1; clone_size: NA; j_call: TRBJ1-4
cdr3_nt: TGTGCCAGCAGCTCCTACTCTGGAAACACCATATATTTT; cdr3_aa: CASSSYSGNTIYF; v_call: TRBV6-5; d_call: NA; clone_size: NA; j_call: TRBJ1-3
cdr3_nt: TGTGCCACCAGTGATCTTTGGGGAGAGGGGGTCACAGATACGCAGTATTTT; cdr3_aa: CATSDLWGEGVTDTQYF; v_call: TRBV24-1; d_call: NA; clone_size: NA; j_call: TRBJ2-3
cdr3_nt: TGTGCCAGCATTAGCAGGGAGGGCACTAATGAAAAACTGTTTTTT; cdr3_aa: CASISREGTNEKLFF; v_call: TRBV28; d_call: NA; clone_size: NA; j_call: TRBJ1-4
cdr3_nt: TGTGCCACCAGTGATGGAGGGGCGAAAAACACTGAAGCTTTCTTT; cdr3_aa: CATSDGGAKNTEAFF; v_call: TRBV24-1; d_call: NA; clone_size: NA; j_call: TRBJ1-1
cdr3_nt: TGTGCCAGCAGCCAAATGCAGGGGGTTGCTGAAGCTTTCTTT; cdr3_aa: CASSQMQGVAEAFF; v_call: TRBV3-1/TRBV3-2; d_call: TRBD1; clone_size: NA; j_call: TRBJ1-1
cdr3_nt: TGTGCCAGCACCCCTACCTTGAACACTGAAGCTTTCTTT; cdr3_aa: CASTPTLNTEAFF; v_call: TRBV6-5; d_call: NA; clone_size: NA; j_call: TRBJ1-1
cdr3_nt: TGTGCCAGCAGCCAAGAAAATCCAGGGTTGGGAGAAAAACTGTTTTTT; cdr3_aa: CASSQENPGLGEKLFF; v_call: TRBV14; d_call: NA; clone_size: NA; j_call: TRBJ1-4